A single T cell receptor (beta chain) is shown here with its context. The table lists this clone with a few counts. Its cognate antigen has yet to be identified. Per-nucleotide qualities are absent, and no much larger clonotype sits a single base away. The sample originates from a study of blood T cell repertoires in COVID-19 (TCRdb year 2020). General notes on the study: The collaborator samples originated in the United States, Italy and Spain and spanned the acute and convalescent phases of COVID-19. The prospective study material was composed of cDNA or gDNA derived from T cells, B-cell-depleted T cells, or PBMCs. The dataset comprised deeply sampled blood TCRbeta repertoires from subjects exposed to, actively infected with, or recovered from COVID-19. The repertoires were released in a freely available public database intended as a resource for research on the immune response to SARS-CoV-2. The samples were drawn from two sources: the first 160 participants of the ongoing ImmuneRACE study, and fewer than 1,500 subjects contributed by 6 global collaborators. Nearly every sample came with metadata listing a de-identified subject ID, COVID-19 status, age in years and sex. HLA class I and class II types, where available, came from metadata supplied by the sample provider rather than from assay-based typing.

Whole blood was collected in K2EDTA tubes by collaborating institutions according to the institutions' own protocols. For TCRbeta analysis, collaborators shipped samples as frozen whole blood, isolated PBMCs, or DNA extracted from either of those sample types. The CDR3 covers 13 residues, taking in both the cysteine and the phenylalanine. CDR3 DNA is the only sequence kept; it has 39 bases, read in frame from the first base. CDR1 and CDR2, looked up from the germline V gene (reference sequence), are LNHDA and SQIVND. Trimming at the junction amounts to 0 bases on V and 8 bases on J, and the germline ends lie 9 bases apart. Points the paper makes about the study in general: Clinical and demographic metadata were provided uncurated, with the amount varying by source and participant.

TCRbeta CDR3 regions were amplified from genomic DNA using the immunoSEQ Assay, a bias-controlled multiplex PCR. The authors processed their data as follows. Within the assay, amplification of reference gene primers was used to estimate how many nucleated cells each sample contained. To quantify the absolute abundance of each unique TCRbeta CDR3 rearrangement, sequence reads were collapsed and filtered. Productive Simpson clonality was computed per sample as the square root of Simpson's diversity index over productive rearrangements. TCRdb obtained this table from immuneACCESS and retained in-frame rearrangements with V and J assigned. These tables miss some clones; where compared with another copy, unresolved V genes account for less than half of the shortfall, and the remainder is unexplained. D and trimming were read from the DNA, whereas the V and J calls and clone size are those reported in that table. Counted in this sample were 60,000 to 65,000 clones; 75% to 95% of them appeared once. The ten biggest clones cover over 8% of the sample.

The sequenced sample consisted of peripheral blood. The chain is encoded by TRBV19 joined to TRBJ2-3, with the D gene not confidently named. The origin of this receptor is a woman older than 75 with active COVID-19. The CDR3 sequence is CASSIDLSSTQYF. The sequenced DNA is TGTGCCAGTAGTATAGATCTATCGTCTACGCAGTATTTT.